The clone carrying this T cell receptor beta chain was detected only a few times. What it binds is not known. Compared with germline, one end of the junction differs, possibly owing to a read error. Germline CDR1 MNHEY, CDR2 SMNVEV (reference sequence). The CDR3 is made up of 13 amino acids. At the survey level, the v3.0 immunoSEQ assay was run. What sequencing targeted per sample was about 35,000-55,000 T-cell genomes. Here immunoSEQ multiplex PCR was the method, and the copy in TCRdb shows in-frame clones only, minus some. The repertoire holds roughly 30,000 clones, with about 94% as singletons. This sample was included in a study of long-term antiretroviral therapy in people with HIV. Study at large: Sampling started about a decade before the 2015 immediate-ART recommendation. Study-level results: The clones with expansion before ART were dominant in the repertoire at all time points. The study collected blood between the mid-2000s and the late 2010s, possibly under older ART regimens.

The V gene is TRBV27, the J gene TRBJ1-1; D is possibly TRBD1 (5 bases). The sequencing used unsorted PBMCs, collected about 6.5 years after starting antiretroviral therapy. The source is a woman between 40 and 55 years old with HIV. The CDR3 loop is CASSFGGNAEAFF. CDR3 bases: TGTGCCAGCAGTTTCGGGGGGAACGCTGAAGCTTTCTTT.